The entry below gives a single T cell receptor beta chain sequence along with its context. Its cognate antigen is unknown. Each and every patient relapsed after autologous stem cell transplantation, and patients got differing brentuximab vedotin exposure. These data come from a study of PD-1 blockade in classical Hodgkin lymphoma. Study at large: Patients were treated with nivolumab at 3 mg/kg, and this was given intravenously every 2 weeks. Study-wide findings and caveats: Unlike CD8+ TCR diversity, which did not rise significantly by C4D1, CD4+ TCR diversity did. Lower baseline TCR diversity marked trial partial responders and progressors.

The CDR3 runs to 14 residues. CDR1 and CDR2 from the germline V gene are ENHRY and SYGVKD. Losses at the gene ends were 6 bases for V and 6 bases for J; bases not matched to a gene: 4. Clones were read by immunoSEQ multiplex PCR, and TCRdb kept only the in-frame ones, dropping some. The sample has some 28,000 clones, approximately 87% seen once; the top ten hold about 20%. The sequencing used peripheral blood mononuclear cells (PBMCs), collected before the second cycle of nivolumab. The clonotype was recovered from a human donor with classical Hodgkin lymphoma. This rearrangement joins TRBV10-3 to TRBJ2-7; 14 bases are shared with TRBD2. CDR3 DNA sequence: TGTGCCATCAGGGGACTAGCGGGAGCGGGCGAGCAGTACTTC. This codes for CAIRGLAGAGEQYF.